Listed below are T cell receptor beta chains from one sample, sequenced in a study of cytomegalovirus exposure and HLA in healthy donors. Libraries were prepared by immunoSEQ multiplex PCR; TCRdb keeps only in-frame clonotypes and omits some of them. The sample has some 130,000 clones, 80% seen once. The sequenced material came from PBMCs. These receptors were collected from a man aged 25-45 years in good health. Each CDR3 is given without its conserved first and last residue. Each record gives: J gene, CDR3 length, V gene, D gene, CDR3 protein. D genes are given only for firm matches.

j_gene: TRBJ1-1
len: 11
v_gene: TRBV6-1
d_gene: -
CDR3aa: ASSLQVQTEAF

j_gene: TRBJ1-2
len: 13
v_gene: TRBV29-1
d_gene: TRBD1
CDR3aa: SAKTGGDYGYGYT

j_gene: TRBJ2-7
len: 11
v_gene: TRBV19
d_gene: TRBD1
CDR3aa: ASSKDRGYEQY

j_gene: TRBJ2-7
len: 14
v_gene: TRBV27
d_gene: TRBD2
CDR3aa: ASSYRTSGSPYEQY

j_gene: TRBJ1-2
len: 14
v_gene: TRBV30
d_gene: -
CDR3aa: AWSVLLRGGDYGYT

j_gene: TRBJ2-3
len: 13
v_gene: TRBV7-9
d_gene: TRBD2
CDR3aa: ASSLTSGRRDTQY

j_gene: TRBJ1-3
len: 12
v_gene: TRBV6-1
d_gene: -
CDR3aa: ASSDYTSGDTIY

j_gene: TRBJ2-7
len: 13
v_gene: TRBV7-2
d_gene: TRBD2
CDR3aa: ASSHRQASGAEQY

j_gene: TRBJ2-7
len: 12
v_gene: TRBV5-6
d_gene: -
CDR3aa: ASSSPPRGGEQY

j_gene: TRBJ2-5
len: 11
v_gene: TRBV30
d_gene: -
CDR3aa: AWSVRVRETQY

j_gene: TRBJ1-1
len: 13
v_gene: TRBV6-1
d_gene: -
CDR3aa: ASSVSGTLNTEAF

j_gene: TRBJ2-3
len: 13
v_gene: TRBV27
d_gene: TRBD2
CDR3aa: ASRRGGAGTDTQY

j_gene: TRBJ2-1
len: 14
v_gene: TRBV18
d_gene: TRBD2
CDR3aa: ASSPLAGGPHNEQF

j_gene: TRBJ2-4
len: 13
v_gene: TRBV19
d_gene: -
CDR3aa: ASSIVGRPEDIQY

j_gene: TRBJ2-7
len: 11
v_gene: TRBV2
d_gene: -
CDR3aa: ASSENLLYEQY

j_gene: TRBJ2-3
len: 13
v_gene: TRBV6-5
d_gene: TRBD2
CDR3aa: ASTQSGRNTDTQY

j_gene: TRBJ1-4
len: 13
v_gene: TRBV5-5
d_gene: TRBD1
CDR3aa: ASSLEGQGEGKLF

j_gene: TRBJ1-1
len: 11
v_gene: TRBV6-5
d_gene: -
CDR3aa: ASSDNMNTEAF

j_gene: TRBJ1-5
len: 16
v_gene: TRBV25-1
d_gene: -
CDR3aa: ASSGGQTNTLSNQPQH

j_gene: TRBJ2-6
len: 14
v_gene: TRBV4-3
d_gene: TRBD2
CDR3aa: ASGLAGASGANVLT

j_gene: TRBJ2-7
len: 13
v_gene: TRBV19
d_gene: TRBD2
CDR3aa: ASSPLAGGPSEQY

j_gene: TRBJ2-1
len: 13
v_gene: TRBV11-2
d_gene: TRBD2
CDR3aa: ASSTLAGGNNEQF

j_gene: TRBJ2-5
len: 10
v_gene: TRBV4-1
d_gene: -
CDR3aa: ASSQDSETQY

j_gene: TRBJ1-1
len: 10
v_gene: TRBV7-9
d_gene: -
CDR3aa: SSTQVGGGAF

j_gene: TRBJ1-2
len: 12
v_gene: TRBV7-9
d_gene: -
CDR3aa: SSSLAEGGDGYT

j_gene: TRBJ1-2
len: 11
v_gene: TRBV27
d_gene: TRBD1
CDR3aa: ASSFGTGYGYT

j_gene: TRBJ2-7
len: 11
v_gene: TRBV6-5
d_gene: -
CDR3aa: ASSFEGTYEQY

j_gene: TRBJ2-5
len: 15
v_gene: TRBV7-9
d_gene: TRBD2
CDR3aa: ASSPGLAGVGEETQY

j_gene: TRBJ2-7
len: 11
v_gene: TRBV7-9
d_gene: TRBD1
CDR3aa: ATGTGGTYEQY

j_gene: TRBJ1-4
len: 15
v_gene: TRBV28
d_gene: TRBD1
CDR3aa: ASSLLYRGRTNEKLF

j_gene: TRBJ1-2
len: 13
v_gene: TRBV18
d_gene: TRBD1
CDR3aa: ASSPQQGYSYGYT

j_gene: TRBJ2-3
len: 15
v_gene: TRBV7-2
d_gene: -
CDR3aa: ASSFRRQAGFTDTQY

j_gene: TRBJ2-2
len: 14
v_gene: TRBV29-1
d_gene: -
CDR3aa: SVVPDREEYTGELF

j_gene: TRBJ2-3
len: 12
v_gene: TRBV7-2
d_gene: -
CDR3aa: ASSSRSKPDTQY

j_gene: TRBJ2-7
len: 13
v_gene: TRBV30
d_gene: -
CDR3aa: AWSVWPRGTYEQY

j_gene: TRBJ1-5
len: 16
v_gene: TRBV5-8
d_gene: -
CDR3aa: ASSLGGTGIPGNQPQH

j_gene: TRBJ2-1
len: 12
v_gene: TRBV18
d_gene: -
CDR3aa: ASSHRDFHNEQF

j_gene: TRBJ2-4
len: 14
v_gene: TRBV7-8
d_gene: -
CDR3aa: ASSSLTRLAKNIQY

j_gene: TRBJ1-5
len: 13
v_gene: TRBV6-6
d_gene: TRBD1
CDR3aa: ASSYEGAAYQPQH

j_gene: TRBJ2-5
len: 13
v_gene: TRBV7-2
d_gene: TRBD2
CDR3aa: ASSLGGRGEETQY

j_gene: TRBJ2-2
len: 15
v_gene: TRBV28
d_gene: TRBD2
CDR3aa: ASSPGTSGRAGGELF

j_gene: TRBJ1-6
len: 13
v_gene: TRBV2
d_gene: -
CDR3aa: ASRREGGFNSPLH

j_gene: TRBJ2-1
len: 15
v_gene: TRBV27
d_gene: TRBD2
CDR3aa: ASSLYSTSGSPNEQF

j_gene: TRBJ1-1
len: 13
v_gene: TRBV19
d_gene: -
CDR3aa: ASSIPRRGSTEAF

j_gene: TRBJ2-3
len: 12
v_gene: TRBV5-4
d_gene: TRBD2
CDR3aa: ASSKTSAPDTQY

j_gene: TRBJ1-1
len: 10
v_gene: TRBV7-6
d_gene: -
CDR3aa: ASSQGWSEAF

j_gene: TRBJ2-1
len: 18
v_gene: TRBV21-1
d_gene: -
CDR3aa: ASSKALGGSGALIYNEQF

j_gene: TRBJ1-2
len: 13
v_gene: TRBV4-1
d_gene: -
CDR3aa: ASSQAGGRRDGYT

j_gene: TRBJ2-1
len: 13
v_gene: TRBV6-1
d_gene: -
CDR3aa: ASSLVGGPVGEQF

j_gene: TRBJ2-7
len: 12
v_gene: TRBV7-3
d_gene: -
CDR3aa: ASSLNGSPYEQY

j_gene: TRBJ2-5
len: 11
v_gene: TRBV5-4
d_gene: -
CDR3aa: ASSLQGQKTQY

j_gene: TRBJ2-3
len: 11
v_gene: TRBV5-8
d_gene: -
CDR3aa: ASSLGATDTQY